Only a few counts were recorded for the clone carrying this T cell receptor beta chain. Reverse transcription used roughly 0.5 to 1 ug RNA and random hexamers. Amplification of TCR beta CDR3 spanned 54 Vbeta and 13 Jbeta via immunoSEQ multiplex PCR. TCRdb passed the immunoSEQ multiplex PCR reads through MiXCR, listing each CDR3 protein once. The sample lists around 300,000 distinct CDR3 sequences; under 95% were seen once. These data originate in a study of CD8 T cells in Susac syndrome. The sample was CD4+ T cells from PBMCs. This TCR was recovered from a human donor with multiple sclerosis.

The CDR3, as DNA: TGTGCCAGCAGCCCTGGCGGTGCGAACACCGGGGAGCTGTTTTTT. Translated: CASSPGGANTGELFF. This rearrangement joins TRBV3-1 to TRBJ2-2, with D hard to call. V gave up 4 bases and J gave up 0 bases, with 9 bases separating them. The CDR3 has 15 residues. The V gene's germline CDR1 is LGHDT and CDR2 YNNKEL (reference sequence).